This T cell receptor (beta chain) comes out of a study of blood T cell repertoires in COVID-19. Study-wide background: The samples span acute and convalescent COVID-19 from the United States, Italy and Spain. The cDNA or gDNA used as material had been derived from T cells, B-cell-depleted T cells, or PBMCs.

Recruited during active infection, patients (from Seattle) were subsequently followed longitudinally. This CDR3 is 15 amino acids long. Germline CDR1 SGHTA, CDR2 FQGNSA. Trimming left V 1 base short and J 3 bases short, with 9 bases between. In the source study's methods: Amplification from reference gene primers served as the basis for estimated nucleated cell counts. Sequencing was performed with immunoSEQ multiplex PCR; in TCRdb, only in-frame clones are kept and a portion is missing. The V and J calls and clone size are taken from that table; D and trimming were inferred from the DNA. This table holds approximately 170,000 clones, under 90% found once.

The material sequenced was peripheral blood. The source is a woman aged 70-85 years with COVID-19, enrolled during active disease. The chain couples TRBV7-2 to TRBJ2-2, with D hard to call. CDR3 sequence reads: CASSLVRQDTGELFF. The CDR3 coding sequence is TGTGCCAGCAGCTTAGTTCGGCAGGACACCGGGGAGCTGTTTTTT.